Sequencing of this T cell receptor beta chain was carried out in a study of T cells after yellow fever vaccination. Whole-study context: Fractions containing few cells were prepared with SMART-Seq v4 Ultra Low Input. Study-wide points: Only a small proportion of the clonotypes turned up in both the CD4 and the CD8 compartments, likely arising from convergent recombination.

Turning to this clonotype: No antigen is known for it.

In TCRdb, the 5' RACE reads were re-called with MiXCR into one record per CDR3 protein. This sample has about 580,000 distinct CDR3 sequences, with roughly a sixth found just once. With 3 bases clipped from V and 7 bases from J, the junction kept 13 bases outside the gene matches. The CDR3 sequence is 18 residues long. The germline CDR1 and CDR2 sequences are SGHAT and FQDESV (reference sequence). Sequencing used PBMCs, obtained 5 to 6 days after the first yellow fever vaccination. This receptor was taken from a man younger than 35 who received the YFV17D yellow fever vaccine. The chain uses TRBV11-1 and TRBJ2-1, with 12 bases that match TRBD2. Written as DNA, the CDR3 is TGTGCCAGCAGCTTCTCTAGCGGGGGGGCCCGGCGTGCAAATGAGCAGTTCTTC. It translates to CASSFSSGGARRANEQFF.